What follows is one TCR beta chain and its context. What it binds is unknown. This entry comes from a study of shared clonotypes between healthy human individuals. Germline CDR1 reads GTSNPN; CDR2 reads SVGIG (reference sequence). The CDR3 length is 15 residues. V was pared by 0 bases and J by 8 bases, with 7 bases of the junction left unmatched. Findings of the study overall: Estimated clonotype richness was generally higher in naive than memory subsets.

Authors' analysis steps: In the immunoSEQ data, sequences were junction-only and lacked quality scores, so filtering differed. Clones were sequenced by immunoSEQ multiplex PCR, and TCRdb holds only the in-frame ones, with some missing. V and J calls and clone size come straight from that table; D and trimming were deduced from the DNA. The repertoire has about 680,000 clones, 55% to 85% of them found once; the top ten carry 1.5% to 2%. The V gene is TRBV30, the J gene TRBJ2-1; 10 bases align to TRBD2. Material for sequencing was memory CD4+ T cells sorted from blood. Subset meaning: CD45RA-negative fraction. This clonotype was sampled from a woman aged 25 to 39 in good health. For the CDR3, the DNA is TGTGCCTGGAGTGTAGGGCTAGCGGGGGACGATGAGCAGTTCTTC. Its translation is CAWSVGLAGDDEQFF. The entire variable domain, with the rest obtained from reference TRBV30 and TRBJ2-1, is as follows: SQTIHQWPATLVQPVGSPLSLECTVEGTSNPNLYWYRQAAGRGLQLLFYSVGIGQISSEVPQNLSASRPQDRQFILSSKKLLLSDSGFYLCAWSVGLAGDDEQFFGPGTRLTVL.